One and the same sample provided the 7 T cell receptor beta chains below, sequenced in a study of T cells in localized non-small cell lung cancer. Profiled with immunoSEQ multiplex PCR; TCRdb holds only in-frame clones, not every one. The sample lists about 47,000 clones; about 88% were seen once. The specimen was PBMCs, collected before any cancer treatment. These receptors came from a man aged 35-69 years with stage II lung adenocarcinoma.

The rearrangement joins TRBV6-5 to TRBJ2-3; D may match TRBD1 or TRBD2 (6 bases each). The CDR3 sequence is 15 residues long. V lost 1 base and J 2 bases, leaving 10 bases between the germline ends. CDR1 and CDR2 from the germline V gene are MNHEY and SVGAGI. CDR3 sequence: CASSYWGALTDTQYF. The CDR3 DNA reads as TGTGCCAGCAGTTACTGGGGGGCCCTCACAGATACGCAGTATTTT.

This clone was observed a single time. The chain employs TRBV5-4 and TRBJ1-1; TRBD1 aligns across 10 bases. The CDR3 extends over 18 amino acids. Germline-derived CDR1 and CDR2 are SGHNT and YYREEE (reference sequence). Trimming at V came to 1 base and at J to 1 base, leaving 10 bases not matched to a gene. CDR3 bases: TGTGCCAGCAGCTTGCCCCGACAGGGGGCATTAAAGAACACTGAAGCTTTCTTT. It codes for CASSLPRQGALKNTEAFF.

The chain's CDR3 is CAWSQGVGNQPQHF. The CDR3, as DNA: TGTGCCTGGTCCCAGGGGGTTGGCAATCAGCCCCAGCATTTT. This chain joins TRBV30 and TRBJ1-5, with 7 bases that match TRBD1. Germline CDR1 reads GTSNPN; CDR2 reads SVGIG (reference sequence). The length of the CDR3 is 14 residues. V shed 5 bases, J shed 2 bases, and the junction held 6 bases outside the gene matches.

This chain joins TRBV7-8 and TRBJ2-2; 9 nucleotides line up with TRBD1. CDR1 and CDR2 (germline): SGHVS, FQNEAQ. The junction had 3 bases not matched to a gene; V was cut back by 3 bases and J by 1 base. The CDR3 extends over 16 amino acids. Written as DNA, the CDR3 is TGTGCCAGCAGCTTGGGGACAGGGAGGAACACCGGGGAGCTGTTTTTT. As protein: CASSLGTGRNTGELFF.

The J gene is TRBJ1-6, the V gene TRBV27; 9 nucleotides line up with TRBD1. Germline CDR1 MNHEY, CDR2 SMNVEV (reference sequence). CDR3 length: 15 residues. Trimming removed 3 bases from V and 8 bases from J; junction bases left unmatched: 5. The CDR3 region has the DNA TGTGCCAGCAGTTTGCGAACAGGGGGCGATTCACCCCTCCACTTT. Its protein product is CASSLRTGGDSPLHF.

CDR3 sequence: CASSRGQGALSTEAFF. The CDR3, as DNA: TGCGCCAGCAGCCGGGGACAGGGGGCGCTGAGCACTGAAGCTTTCTTT. The rearrangement joins TRBV5-1 to TRBJ1-1; 12 nucleotides line up with TRBD1. This CDR3 is built from 16 residues. Trimming removed 4 bases from V and 4 bases from J; junction bases left unmatched: 8. CDR1 and CDR2 (germline): SGHRS, YFSETQ.

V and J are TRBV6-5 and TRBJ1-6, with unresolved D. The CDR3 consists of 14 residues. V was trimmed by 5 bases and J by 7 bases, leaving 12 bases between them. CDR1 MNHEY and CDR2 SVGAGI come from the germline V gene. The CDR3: CASSEVYDNSPLHF. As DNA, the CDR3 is TGTGCCAGCAGTGAGGTGTATGACAATTCACCCCTCCACTTT.